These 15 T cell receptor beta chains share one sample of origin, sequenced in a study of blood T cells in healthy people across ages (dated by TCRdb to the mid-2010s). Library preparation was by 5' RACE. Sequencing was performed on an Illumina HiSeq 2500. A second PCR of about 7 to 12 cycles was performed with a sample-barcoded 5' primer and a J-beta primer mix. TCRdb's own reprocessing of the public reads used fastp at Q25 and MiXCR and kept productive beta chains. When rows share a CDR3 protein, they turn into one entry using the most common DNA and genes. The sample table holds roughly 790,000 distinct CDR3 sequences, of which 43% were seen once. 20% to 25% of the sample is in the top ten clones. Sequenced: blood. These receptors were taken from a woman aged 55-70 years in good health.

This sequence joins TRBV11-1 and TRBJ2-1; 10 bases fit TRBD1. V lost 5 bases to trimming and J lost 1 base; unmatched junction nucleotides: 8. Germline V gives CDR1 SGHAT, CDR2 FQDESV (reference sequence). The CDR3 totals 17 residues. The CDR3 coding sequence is TGTGCCAGCAGCGAAGGCCGGGACAGGGGTTCCTACAATGAGCAGTTCTTC. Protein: CASSEGRDRGSYNEQFF.

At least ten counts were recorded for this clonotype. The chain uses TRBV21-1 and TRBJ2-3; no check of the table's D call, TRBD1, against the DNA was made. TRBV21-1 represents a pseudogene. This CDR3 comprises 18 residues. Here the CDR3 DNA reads TGTGCCAGCCCGAACAGTCCCGGGACAGGGCTTTGCACAGATACGCAGTATTTT. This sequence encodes CASPNSPGTGLCTDTQYF.

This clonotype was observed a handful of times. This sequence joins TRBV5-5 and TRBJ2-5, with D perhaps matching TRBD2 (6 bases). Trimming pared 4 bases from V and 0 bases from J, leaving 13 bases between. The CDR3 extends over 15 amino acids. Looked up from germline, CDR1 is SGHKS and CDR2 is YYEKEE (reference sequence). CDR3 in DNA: TGTGCCAGCAGCAAAGGGACTGGGTACCAAGAGACCCAGTACTTC. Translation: CASSKGTGYQETQYF.

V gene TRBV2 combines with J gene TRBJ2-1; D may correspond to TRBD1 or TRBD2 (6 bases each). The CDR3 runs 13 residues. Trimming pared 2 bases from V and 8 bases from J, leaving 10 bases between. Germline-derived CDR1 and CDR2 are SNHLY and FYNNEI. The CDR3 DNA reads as TGTGCCAGCAGTGAAAAGGGGGGTTATGAGCAGTTCTTC. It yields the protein CASSEKGGYEQFF.

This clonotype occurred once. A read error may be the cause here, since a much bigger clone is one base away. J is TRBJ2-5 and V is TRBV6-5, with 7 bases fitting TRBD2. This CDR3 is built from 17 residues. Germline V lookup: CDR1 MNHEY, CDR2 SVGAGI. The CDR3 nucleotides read TGTACCAGCAGTTACTCGTGGGCTAGCGGAGCGAAAGAGACCCAGTACTTC. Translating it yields CTSSYSWASGAKETQYF.

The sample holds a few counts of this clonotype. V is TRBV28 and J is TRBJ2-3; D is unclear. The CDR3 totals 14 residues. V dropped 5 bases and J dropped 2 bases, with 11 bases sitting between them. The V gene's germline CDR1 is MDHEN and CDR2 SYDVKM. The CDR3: CASSPPPYTDTQYF. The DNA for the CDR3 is TGTGCCAGCAGTCCCCCTCCCTACACAGATACGCAGTATTTT. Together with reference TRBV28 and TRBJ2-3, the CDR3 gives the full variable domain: DVKVTQSSRYLVKRTGEKVFLECVQDMDHENMFWYRQDPGLGLRLIYFSYDVKMKEKGDIPEGYSVSREKKERFSLILESASTNQTSMYLCASSPPPYTDTQYFGPGTRLTVL.

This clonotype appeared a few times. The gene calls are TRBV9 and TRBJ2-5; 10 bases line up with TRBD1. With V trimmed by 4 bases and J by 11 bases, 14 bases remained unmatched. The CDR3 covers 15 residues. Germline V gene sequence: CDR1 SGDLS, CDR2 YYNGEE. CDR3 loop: CASSPRDRGVREQYF. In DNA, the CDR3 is TGTGCCAGCAGCCCCCGGGACAGGGGTGTGAGAGAGCAGTACTTC.

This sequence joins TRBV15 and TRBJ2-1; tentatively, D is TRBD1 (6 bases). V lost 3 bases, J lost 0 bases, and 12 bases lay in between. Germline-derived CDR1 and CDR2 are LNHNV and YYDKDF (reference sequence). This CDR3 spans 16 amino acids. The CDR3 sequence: CATSSQGSGSYNEQFF. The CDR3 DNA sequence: TGTGCCACCAGCAGTCAGGGGAGTGGCTCCTACAATGAGCAGTTCTTC.

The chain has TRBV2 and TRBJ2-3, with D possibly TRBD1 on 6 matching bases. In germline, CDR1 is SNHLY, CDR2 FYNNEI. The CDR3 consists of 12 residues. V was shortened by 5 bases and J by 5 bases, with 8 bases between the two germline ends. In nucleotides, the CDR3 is TGTGCCAGCAGTCAACAGGGAGATACGCAGTATTTT. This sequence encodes CASSQQGDTQYF.

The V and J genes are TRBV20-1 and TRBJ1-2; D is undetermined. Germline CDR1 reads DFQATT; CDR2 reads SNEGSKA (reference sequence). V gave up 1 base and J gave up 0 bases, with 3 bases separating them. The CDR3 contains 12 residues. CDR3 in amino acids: CSARVSNYGYTF. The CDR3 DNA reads TGCAGTGCTAGAGTTTCTAACTATGGCTACACCTTC.

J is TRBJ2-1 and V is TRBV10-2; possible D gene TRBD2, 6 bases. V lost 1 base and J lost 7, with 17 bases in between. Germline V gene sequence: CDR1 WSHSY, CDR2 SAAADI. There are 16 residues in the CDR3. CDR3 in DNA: TGCGCCAGCAGTGAGTGGGGCGACCCCCGGGGGAATGAGCAGTTCTTC. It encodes CASSEWGDPRGNEQFF.

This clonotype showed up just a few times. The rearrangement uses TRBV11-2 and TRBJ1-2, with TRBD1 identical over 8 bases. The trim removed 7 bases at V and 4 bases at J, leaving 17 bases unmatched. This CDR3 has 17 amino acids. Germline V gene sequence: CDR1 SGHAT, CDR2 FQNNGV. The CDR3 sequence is CASTGLKGQAGSYGYTF. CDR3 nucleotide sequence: TGTGCCAGCACGGGACTTAAGGGACAGGCTGGCAGCTATGGCTACACCTTC. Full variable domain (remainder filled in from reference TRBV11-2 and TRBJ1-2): EAGVAQSPRYKIIEKRQSVAFWCNPISGHATLYWYQQILGQGPKLLIQFQNNGVVDDSQLPKDRFSAERLKGVDSTLKIQPAKLEDSAVYLCASTGLKGQAGSYGYTFGSGTRLTVV.

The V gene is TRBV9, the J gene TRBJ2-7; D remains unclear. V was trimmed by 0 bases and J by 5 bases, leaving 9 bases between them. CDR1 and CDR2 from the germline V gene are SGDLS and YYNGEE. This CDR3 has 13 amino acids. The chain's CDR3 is CASSVGQRNEQYF. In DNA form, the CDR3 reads TGTGCCAGCAGCGTAGGGCAGCGCAACGAGCAGTACTTC.

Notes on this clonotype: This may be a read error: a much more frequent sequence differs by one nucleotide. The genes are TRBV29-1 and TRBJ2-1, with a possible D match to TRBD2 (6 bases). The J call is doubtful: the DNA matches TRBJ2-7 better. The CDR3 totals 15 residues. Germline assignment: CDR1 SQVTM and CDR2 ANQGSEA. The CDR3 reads CRHEGGKASYNEQYF. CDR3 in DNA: TGCAGGCATGAGGGCGGGAAAGCCTCCTACAATGAGCAGTACTTC.

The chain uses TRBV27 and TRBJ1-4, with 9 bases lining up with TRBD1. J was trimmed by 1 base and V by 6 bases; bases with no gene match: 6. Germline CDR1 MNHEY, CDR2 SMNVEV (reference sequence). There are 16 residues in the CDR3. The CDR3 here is CASRIRDRETNEKLFF. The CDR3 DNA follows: TGTGCCAGCAGAATCCGGGACAGGGAAACTAATGAAAAACTGTTTTTT.